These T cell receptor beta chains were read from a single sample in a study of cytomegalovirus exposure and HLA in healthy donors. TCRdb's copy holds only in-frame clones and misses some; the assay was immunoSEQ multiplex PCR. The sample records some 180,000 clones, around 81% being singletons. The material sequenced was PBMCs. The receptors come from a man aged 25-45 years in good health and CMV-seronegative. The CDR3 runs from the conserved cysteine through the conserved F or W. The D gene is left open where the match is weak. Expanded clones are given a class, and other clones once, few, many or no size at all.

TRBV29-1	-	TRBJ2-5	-	TGCAGCGTTGAAACTAGAGCGGAGACCCAGTACTTC	CSVETRAETQYF
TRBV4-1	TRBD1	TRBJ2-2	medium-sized	TGCGCCAGCAGCCAAACAGGGGCCGGGGAGCTGTTTTTT	CASSQTGAGELFF
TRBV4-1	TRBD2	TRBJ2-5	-	TGCGCCAGCAGCCAAGATCTAGCGGGAGGAACGGAGACCCAGTACTTC	CASSQDLAGGTETQYF
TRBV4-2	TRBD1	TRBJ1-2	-	TGTGCCAGCAGCCATACCCCGGGACAGGGAGGCTATGGCTACACCTTC	CASSHTPGQGGYGYTF
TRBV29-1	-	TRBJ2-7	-	TGCAGCGTTGAAGATCTTCGCAGTGGCGGGAAGTCCTACGAGCAGTACTTC	CSVEDLRSGGKSYEQYF
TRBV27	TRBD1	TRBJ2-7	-	TGTGCCAGCAGTTTATATGGGACAGGGATTTCCTACGAGCAGTACTTC	CASSLYGTGISYEQYF
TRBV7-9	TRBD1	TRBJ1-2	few	TGTGCCAGCACCCGGGACAGGCGGGTTGATGGCTACACCTTC	CASTRDRRVDGYTF
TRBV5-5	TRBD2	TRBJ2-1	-	TGTGCCAGCAGCGTCAGGACTAGCGGGCTTGACAATGAGCAGTTCTTC	CASSVRTSGLDNEQFF
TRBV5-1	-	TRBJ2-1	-	TGCGCCAGCAGAGGTCGTCTAGCGAACAATGAGCAGTTCTTC	CASRGRLANNEQFF
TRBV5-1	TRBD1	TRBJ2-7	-	TGCGCCAGCAGATTCCGGGACAGCTCCTACGAGCAGTACTTC	CASRFRDSSYEQYF
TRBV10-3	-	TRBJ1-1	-	TGTGCCATCAGTGACCCGGGGGGAAACACTGAAGCTTTCTTT	CAISDPGGNTEAFF
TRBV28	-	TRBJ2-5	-	TGTGCCAGCAGCCCTCGGTGGGGGGGCACGGAGACCCAGTACTTC	CASSPRWGGTETQYF
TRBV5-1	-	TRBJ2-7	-	TGCGCCAGCAGACAGCAATCCTACGAGCAGTACTTC	CASRQQSYEQYF
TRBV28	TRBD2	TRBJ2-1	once	TGTGCCAGCAGCCGTTCTAGCGGGAATTTCTACAATGAGCAGTTCTTC	CASSRSSGNFYNEQFF
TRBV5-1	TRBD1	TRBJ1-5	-	TGCGCCAGCAGCTTGGATGCAGCCTCCGGGACAGGCAACAGACAGCCCCAGCATTTT	CASSLDAASGTGNRQPQHF
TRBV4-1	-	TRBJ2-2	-	TGCGCCAGCAGCCCCGTTGTCGCGGGGCTAAACACCGGGGAGCTGTTTTTT	CASSPVVAGLNTGELFF
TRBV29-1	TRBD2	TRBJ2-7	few	TGCAGCGTTGAAGAGGGAGGACTAGCGGAATCCTACGAGCAGTACTTC	CSVEEGGLAESYEQYF
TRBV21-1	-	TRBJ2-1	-	TGTGCCAGCAGCAAAGTGGCACTTACGTGGCGGGATGAGCAGTTCTTC	CASSKVALTWRDEQFF
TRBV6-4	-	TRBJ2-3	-	TGTGCCAGCAGCCTGACTAAGGAGTTTCATACGCAGTATTTT	CASSLTKEFHTQYF
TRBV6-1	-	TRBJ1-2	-	TGTGCCAGCAGTGAATCCCTGGGCCACTATGGCTACACCTTC	CASSESLGHYGYTF
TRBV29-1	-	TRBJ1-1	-	TGCAGCGTTGAAGATGATAGTTGGACTACACGTATCACTGAAGCTTTCTTT	CSVEDDSWTTRITEAFF
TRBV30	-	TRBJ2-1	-	TGTGCCTGGAGTCCGGACAATGAGCAGTTCTTC	CAWSPDNEQFF
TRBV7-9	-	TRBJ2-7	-	TGTGCCAGCAGCCCGCGGGACAGTAACTACGAGCAGTACTTC	CASSPRDSNYEQYF
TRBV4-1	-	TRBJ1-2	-	TGCGCCAGCAGCCAAGATATTAGCTACACCTTC	CASSQDISYTF
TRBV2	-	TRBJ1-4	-	TGTGCCAGCAACCCGACGCCCGGGTTTCCATCGGGAAAACTGTTTTTT	CASNPTPGFPSGKLFF
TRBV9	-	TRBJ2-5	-	TGTGCCAGCCTCTTTCAAGAGACCCAGTACTTC	CASLFQETQYF
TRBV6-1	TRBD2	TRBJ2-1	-	TGTGCCAGCAGTGTTATTAGCGGGAGCCTGGTATCGGAGCAGTTCTTC	CASSVISGSLVSEQFF
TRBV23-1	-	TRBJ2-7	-	TGCGCCAGCAGGCTAACTTCCGACAGCTACGAGCAGTACTTC	CASRLTSDSYEQYF
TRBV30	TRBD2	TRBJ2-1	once	TGTGCCTGGACTGGAGTGGGGCCGGGAGGGTTGAATGAGCAGTTCTTC	CAWTGVGPGGLNEQFF